The next 20 T cell receptor beta chains were all read from a single sample in a study of T cell responses to AZD1222 COVID-19 vaccine. Method: immunoSEQ multiplex PCR; TCRdb's copy keeps in-frame clones and lacks some. The repertoire holds about 75,000 clones, with more than 75% as singletons. The input for sequencing was peripheral blood, taken 28 days after the second AZD1222 dose. The receptors were gathered from an adult who received the AZD1222 COVID-19 vaccine.

This chain links TRBV6-4 with TRBJ2-6; TRBD1 matches at 8 bases. The CDR3 spans 14 residues. After removal of 6 bases from V and 17 bases from J, the junction contained 15 bases not matched to a gene. Germline-derived CDR1 and CDR2 are MRHNA and SNTAGT. In DNA form, the CDR3 reads TGTGCCAGCAGCCGATCTGGACAGGGCCCGCCTATGACTTTC. This sequence encodes CASSRSGQGPPMTF.

The CDR3 spells CASSMGVANQPQHF. The CDR3 DNA reads as TGTGCCAGTAGTATGGGGGTGGCGAATCAGCCCCAGCATTTT. This chain links TRBV19 with TRBJ1-5, with D maybe TRBD1 (5 bases). From germline, CDR1 is LNHDA and CDR2 SQIVND (reference sequence). V was cut by 3 bases and J by 4 bases, with 10 bases left in between. There are 14 residues in the CDR3. Full variable domain (rest looked up from reference TRBV19 and TRBJ1-5): DGGITQSPKYLFRKEGQNVTLSCEQNLNHDAMYWYRQDPGQGLRLIYYSQIVNDFQKGDIAEGYSVSREKKESFPLTVTSAQKNPTAFYLCASSMGVANQPQHFGDGTRLSIL.

V is TRBV28 and J is TRBJ2-7, with D possibly being TRBD1 (6 bases). Germline V lookup: CDR1 MDHEN, CDR2 SYDVKM. This CDR3 comprises 13 residues. Trimming took 7 bases from V and 4 from J, leaving 14 bases between them. The CDR3: CASKNGQTYEQYF. In nucleotides, the CDR3 is TGTGCCAGCAAGAACGGACAGACATACGAGCAGTACTTC.

The chain has TRBV6-5 and TRBJ1-3; D is possibly TRBD1 (6 bases). Trimming took 5 bases from V and 0 from J, leaving 11 bases between them. The CDR3 is 15 residues long. Germline V gene sequence: CDR1 MNHEY, CDR2 SVGAGI. Here the CDR3 reads CASSRTALSGNTIYF. The CDR3 DNA is TGTGCCAGCAGTCGGACAGCTCTCTCTGGAAACACCATATATTTT.

The rearrangement links TRBV27 to TRBJ1-1; D is perhaps TRBD1 (6 bases). V shed 6 bases and J shed 3 bases, with 11 bases lying between them. Germline V CDR1 and CDR2: MNHEY, SMNVEV (reference sequence). This CDR3 comprises 13 residues. The chain's CDR3 is CASRHRVYTEAFF. CDR3 nucleotides: TGTGCCAGCAGGCACAGGGTGTACACTGAAGCTTTCTTT.

The J gene is TRBJ2-5, the V gene TRBV4-1; no clear D gene. The V end lost 5 bases, the J end lost 5 bases, and 12 bases lay between the germline ends. The CDR3 runs to 13 residues. Germline V lookup: CDR1 MGHRA, CDR2 YSYEKL. In DNA form, the CDR3 reads TGCGCCAGCAGCTCGCCAGGCTCGGAGACCCAGTACTTC. Protein: CASSSPGSETQYF.

V gene TRBV11-2 combines with J gene TRBJ1-2; D call uncertain. There are 14 residues in the CDR3. With 6 bases removed from V and 6 bases from J, the gap between germline ends came to 17 bases. Germline V gene lookup returns CDR1 SGHAT and CDR2 FQNNGV. The CDR3 DNA sequence: TGTGCCAGCAGGTACCTAGGGCAGCGCGATGGCTACACCTTC. It translates to CASRYLGQRDGYTF.

J is TRBJ2-3 and V is TRBV27; D may be TRBD1 (5 bases). V was clipped by 3 bases and J by 6 bases, with 13 bases between them. CDR3 size: 14 residues. Germline CDR1 MNHEY, CDR2 SMNVEV (reference sequence). This chain's CDR3 is CASSFQGVADTQYF. The CDR3 DNA is TGTGCCAGCAGTTTTCAGGGTGTTGCGGATACGCAGTATTTT.

The V call is TRBV14, the J call TRBJ1-1, with D uncertain. Germline V lookup: CDR1 SGHDN, CDR2 FVKESK. This CDR3 is built from 13 residues. Trimming stripped 1 base from V and 3 bases from J, with 6 bases between. CDR3 in DNA: TGTGCCAGCAGCCAAGTGGCGTACACTGAAGCTTTCTTT. Protein product: CASSQVAYTEAFF.

V usage is TRBV7-2 and J usage is TRBJ2-7; TRBD2 aligns across 7 bases. J gave up 7 bases and V 2 bases, and 8 bases lay outside the gene matches. This CDR3 region has 14 residues. CDR1 is SGHTA, CDR2 FQGNSA, per germline. This chain's CDR3 is CASSLRSGVHEQYF. The CDR3 DNA is TGTGCCAGCAGCTTACGGAGCGGGGTTCATGAGCAGTACTTC.

The chain employs TRBV7-9 and TRBJ2-2; perhaps TRBD2 as D (6 bases). Per the germline V gene, CDR1 is SEHNR and CDR2 is FQNEAQ (reference sequence). The V and J ends lost 1 base and 2 bases respectively, with 8 bases between them. The CDR3 sequence is 15 residues long. The CDR3 nucleotides are TGTGCCAGCAGCTTAGGCGGGGTAAACACCGGGGAGCTGTTTTTT. Residues: CASSLGGVNTGELFF.

This sequence joins TRBV29-1 and TRBJ2-1, with D tentatively TRBD1 or TRBD2 (6 bases each). The CDR3 is made up of 14 amino acids. Germline V CDR1 and CDR2: SQVTM, ANQGSEA. Deletions cut 0 bases from V and 8 bases from J, with 14 bases between. CDR3 amino acids: CSVEETRGGDEQFF. CDR3 DNA sequence: TGCAGCGTTGAAGAGACCAGGGGCGGGGATGAGCAGTTCTTC.

The chain links TRBV27 to TRBJ2-2; D might be TRBD2 (7 bases). Trimming took off 10 bases at V and 4 bases at J, with 19 bases between the two ends. The CDR3 runs 15 residues. Germline CDR1 MNHEY, CDR2 SMNVEV (reference sequence). CDR3 in amino acids: CATLGGGAGTGELFF. CDR3 nucleotides: TGTGCCACCCTCGGTGGGGGGGCGGGCACCGGGGAGCTGTTTTTT.

The chain carries TRBV30 and TRBJ1-1; D uncertain. Trimming took 0 bases from V and 0 from J, leaving 11 bases between them. CDR1 is GTSNPN, CDR2 SVGIG, per germline (reference sequence). The CDR3 loop spans 15 amino acids. The CDR3 sequence is CAWSVPGTMNTEAFF. The CDR3 region has the DNA TGTGCCTGGAGTGTACCCGGCACCATGAACACTGAAGCTTTCTTT.

The J gene is TRBJ1-1, the V gene TRBV14; no definite D call. Trimming removed 4 bases from V and 4 bases from J, with 10 bases in between. This CDR3 is built from 13 residues. CDR1 and CDR2 (germline): SGHDN, FVKESK. The CDR3 DNA follows: TGTGCCAGCAGCCCTTGGGGTAGCACTGAAGCTTTCTTT. Its protein product is CASSPWGSTEAFF.

This sequence joins TRBV19 and TRBJ1-5; 9 bases are a match to TRBD1. Germline lookup yields CDR1 LNHDA and CDR2 SQIVND (reference sequence). The junction had 4 bases not matched to a gene; V was cut back by 1 base and J by 6 bases. The CDR3 covers 15 residues. The DNA for the CDR3 is TGTGCCAGTAGTATAGGGGACAGGGTTGGTCAGCCCCAGCATTTT. It encodes CASSIGDRVGQPQHF. Together with reference TRBV19 and TRBJ1-5, the CDR3 gives the full variable domain: DGGITQSPKYLFRKEGQNVTLSCEQNLNHDAMYWYRQDPGQGLRLIYYSQIVNDFQKGDIAEGYSVSREKKESFPLTVTSAQKNPTAFYLCASSIGDRVGQPQHFGDGTRLSIL.

This sequence joins TRBV5-4 and TRBJ1-1, with a weak D call TRBD1 (5 bases). Germline V gene data show CDR1 as SGHNT and CDR2 as YYREEE (reference sequence). V lost 2 bases to trimming and J lost 2 bases, with 13 bases between them. This CDR3 is 15 amino acids long. The CDR3 reads CASSFGGTVNTEAFF. CDR3 sequence (DNA): TGTGCCAGCAGCTTCGGGGGGACTGTTAACACTGAAGCTTTCTTT.

J is TRBJ2-3 and V is TRBV5-4; TRBD2 matches at 10 bases. The trim removed 0 bases at V and 3 bases at J, leaving 1 base unmatched. The CDR3 spans 15 residues. Germline V CDR1 and CDR2: SGHNT, YYREEE (reference sequence). The CDR3 protein is CASSLEGLATDTQYF. In nucleotides, the CDR3 is TGTGCCAGCAGCTTGGAGGGACTAGCGACAGATACGCAGTATTTT.

V is TRBV4-1 and J is TRBJ1-5; 7 bases line up with TRBD1. This CDR3 comprises 14 residues. V shed 1 base, J shed 5 bases, and the junction held 2 bases outside the gene matches. Per germline, CDR1 MGHRA and CDR2 YSYEKL. As DNA, the CDR3 is TGCGCCAGCAGCCAAGGGGACAGTTATCAGCCCCAGCATTTT. Its translation is CASSQGDSYQPQHF.

This clone was seen a handful of times. The chain is built from TRBV19 and TRBJ2-1; D ambiguous. The CDR3 is 13 residues long. Germline V lookup: CDR1 LNHDA, CDR2 SQIVND (reference sequence). Trimming stripped 0 bases from V and 4 bases from J, with 4 bases between. In DNA form, the CDR3 reads TGTGCCAGTAGTATAGACAAATACAATGAGCAGTTCTTC. Translated: CASSIDKYNEQFF.